This T cell receptor (beta chain) emerged from a study of Ad26.COV2.S vaccination and SARS-CoV-2 variants (dated by TCRdb to the early 2020s). Background for the entire study: Vaccine-arm donors were drawn from COV1001, a multicentre, randomized, double-blind, placebo-controlled phase I-IIa trial of Ad26.COV2.S in healthy adults. Ad26.COV2.S was given intramuscularly at 5x10^10 or 1x10^11 viral particles, as a single shot or as two shots 56 days apart. TCRbeta repertoire sequencing served as the tool for gauging how specific and how broad the SARS-CoV-2-reactive T cell receptors were following Ad26.COV2.S vaccination. A total of 32 samples were included in the TCR-sequenced set, comprising about 20 Ad26.COV2.S vaccine recipients, 5 placebo recipients and 8 SARS-CoV-2 convalescent individuals. Trial participants were randomized into five groups of five: low-dose or high-dose Ad26.COV2.S given once or twice, or placebo on both occasions. Throughout the experiments and outcome assessment, investigators stayed blinded to trial group allocation. General conclusions and limits of the study: Ad26.COV2.S recipients had higher spike-specific TCR breadth than placebo recipients (P = 0.0014). The study was not powered for comparison of responses between vaccine doses or regimens. Non-spike TCR breadth was comparable between vaccine and placebo recipients, consistent with the vaccine containing only spike. According to the authors, total T cell responses may have been underestimated by the TCR breadth and depth analyses. After vaccination, spike-specific CD8+ and CD4+ T cell responses were reported to show substantial breadth.

TCRbeta CDR3 regions were sequenced with the immunoSEQ Assay. After extraction, genomic DNA underwent amplification by bias-controlled multiplex PCR, followed by high-throughput sequencing. Per the authors' processing: Collapsing and filtering of sequences were performed to quantify the absolute abundance of each unique TCRbeta CDR3 region. Usable DNA was measured by amplifying reference genes present in all nucleated cells, and TCRbeta template counts were normalized to that usable DNA to estimate T cell fraction. Repertoire TCRs were annotated as SARS-CoV-2-specific when V gene, CDR3 amino acid sequence and J gene were exactly matched to a known reactive TCR set. The reference SARS-CoV-2 TCR set was obtained from MIRA and was filtered for enrichment in COVID-19-positive ImmuneCODE repertoires, whereby public or cross-reactive TCRs were removed. Based on the MIRA antigens, annotated TCRs were further analysed at the level of specific ORF or position within ORF. Breadth was defined as annotated unique rearrangements over total unique productive rearrangements; depth was the summed frequency of those rearrangements. TCR breadth was compared between groups using two-sided Wilcoxon rank-sum tests. TCRdb carries this immuneACCESS record with in-frame sequences only. Its versions omit some clonotypes, under half of them owing to an unresolved V gene in the studies checked, with the rest unexplained. V, J and clone size are taken as reported in that table, and D and trimming were inferred from the DNA itself. The sample has 400,000 to 450,000 clones on record, 90% of them singletons. The top ten clonotypes cover 9.5% to 15% of the sample.

Per the publication, the treatment or condition label means: roughly 18 received Ad26.COV2.S at low or high dose, single or two shots; 5 received placebo; per-sample allocation not given. Repertoires of vaccine and placebo recipients were sequenced from samples taken on day 63 after the first injection. In Cohort 1b, around 25 adults aged 18-55 years were enrolled at a single site in Boston, USA, between 29 July and 7 August 2020. Ad26.COV2.S consisted of a replication-incompetent adenovirus type 26 vector by which a prefusion-stabilized SARS-CoV-2 spike protein from the original Wuhan strain was expressed. Turning to this clone: The target of this receptor is not known. No much larger clone exists at a distance of one base, and base qualities are not known.

From the cysteine through the phenylalanine, the CDR3 covers 14 amino acids. Only the CDR3 portion is preserved as DNA: 42 bases, with reading frame beginning at the first base. Via the germline V gene (reference sequence), CDR1 is WNHNN and CDR2 SYGVQD. The V end loses 3 bases and the J end loses 5 bases, and a stretch of 13 bases separates them. The V and J genes are TRBV10-1 and TRBJ1-1; TRBD1 is a weak D gene call, 5 bases matching. The origin of this receptor is a person aged 18-60 years who received the Ad26.COV2.S COVID-19 vaccine or a placebo. The material sequenced was peripheral blood, taken in a trial of Ad26.COV2.S vaccine versus placebo. The DNA reads as follows: TGCGCCAGCAGTGAATTGGGGCGCAGGACTGAAGCTTTCTTT. This is translated as CASSELGRRTEAFF.